This T cell receptor beta chain came from a study of PD-1 blockade in classical Hodgkin lymphoma. Study outcomes and limitations: In CD4+ cells, TCR diversity went up significantly by C4D1, but in CD8+ cells it did not.

Time point indicated: cycle 4 day 1 (C4D1), after 6 weeks of nivolumab. Relapses following autologous stem cell transplantation were seen in all patients, with brentuximab vedotin exposure varying. As to this clone: Its antigen is currently unknown.

Using immunoSEQ multiplex PCR, the repertoire was profiled, and TCRdb retains in-frame clones only, with some absent. The sample has 13,000 or so clones; approximately 81% are singletons. The TCR was taken from a human donor with classical Hodgkin lymphoma. The sample consisted of peripheral blood mononuclear cells (PBMCs), taken before the fourth cycle of nivolumab.

The CDR3 is CASIPRQRTLNTGELFF. CDR3 in DNA: TGTGCCAGCATCCCCCGGCAGCGGACGTTGAACACCGGGGAGCTGTTTTTT. This chain connects TRBV28 to TRBJ2-2; TRBD2 is a possible D gene (5 bases). Germline CDR1 reads MDHEN; CDR2 reads SYDVKM. This CDR3 is 17 amino acids long. The V end was cut by 7 bases, the J end by 1 base, with 19 bases between. The variable domain in full, with the rest retrieved from reference TRBV28 and TRBJ2-2, is DVKVTQSSRYLVKRTGEKVFLECVQDMDHENMFWYRQDPGLGLRLIYFSYDVKMKEKGDIPEGYSVSREKKERFSLILESASTNQTSMYLCASIPRQRTLNTGELFFGEGSRLTVL.